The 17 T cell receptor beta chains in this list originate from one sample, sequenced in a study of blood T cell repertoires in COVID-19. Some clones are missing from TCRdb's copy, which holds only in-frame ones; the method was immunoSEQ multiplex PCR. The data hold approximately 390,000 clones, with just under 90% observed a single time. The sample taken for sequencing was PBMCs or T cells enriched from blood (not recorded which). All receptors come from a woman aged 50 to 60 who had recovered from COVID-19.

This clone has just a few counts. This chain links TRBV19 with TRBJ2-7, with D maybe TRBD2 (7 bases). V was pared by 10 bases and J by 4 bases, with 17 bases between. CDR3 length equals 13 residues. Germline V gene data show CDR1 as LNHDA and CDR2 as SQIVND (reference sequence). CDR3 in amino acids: CATTQGRGYEQYF. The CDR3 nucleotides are TGTGCCACTACCCAGGGGAGGGGGTACGAGCAGTACTTC.

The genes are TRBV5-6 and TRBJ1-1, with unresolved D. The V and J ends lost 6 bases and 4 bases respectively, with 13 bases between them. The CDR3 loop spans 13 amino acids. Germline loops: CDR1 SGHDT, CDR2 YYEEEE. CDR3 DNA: TGTGCCAGCACCGTACAACCGCCCACTGAAGCTTTCTTT. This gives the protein CASTVQPPTEAFF. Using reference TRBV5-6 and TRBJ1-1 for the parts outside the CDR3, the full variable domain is DAGVTQSPTHLIKTRGQQVTLRCSPKSGHDTVSWYQQALGQGPQFIFQYYEEEERQRGNFPDRFSGHQFPNYSSELNVNALLLGDSALYLCASTVQPPTEAFFGQGTRLTVV.

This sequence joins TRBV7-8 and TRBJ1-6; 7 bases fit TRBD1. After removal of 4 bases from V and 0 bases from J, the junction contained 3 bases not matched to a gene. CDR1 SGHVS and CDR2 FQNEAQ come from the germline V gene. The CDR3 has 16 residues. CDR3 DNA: TGTGCCAGCAGCTCACAGGGGAACTCCTATAATTCACCCCTCCACTTT. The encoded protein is CASSSQGNSYNSPLHF.

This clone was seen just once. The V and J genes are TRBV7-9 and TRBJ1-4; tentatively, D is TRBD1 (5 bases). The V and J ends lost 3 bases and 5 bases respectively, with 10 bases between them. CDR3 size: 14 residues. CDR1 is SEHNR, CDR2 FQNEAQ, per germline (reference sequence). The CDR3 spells CASSFGGMNEKLFF. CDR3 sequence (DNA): TGTGCCAGCAGCTTCGGGGGGATGAATGAAAAACTGTTTTTT.

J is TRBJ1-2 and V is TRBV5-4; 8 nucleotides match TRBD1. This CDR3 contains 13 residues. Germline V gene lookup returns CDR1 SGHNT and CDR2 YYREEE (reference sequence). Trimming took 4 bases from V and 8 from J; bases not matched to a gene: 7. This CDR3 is CASSLQGARGYTF. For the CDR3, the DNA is TGTGCCAGCAGCCTCCAGGGGGCGCGAGGCTACACCTTC.

The CDR3 is CASSFRDRNWMGYTF. In DNA form, the CDR3 reads TGTGCCAGCAGTTTCCGGGACAGAAATTGGATGGGCTACACCTTC. The chain employs TRBV13 and TRBJ1-2, with TRBD1 identical over 7 bases. J gave up 8 bases and V 6 bases, and 15 bases lay outside the gene matches. The CDR3 length is 15 residues. The V gene's germline CDR1 is PRHDT and CDR2 FYEKMQ (reference sequence).

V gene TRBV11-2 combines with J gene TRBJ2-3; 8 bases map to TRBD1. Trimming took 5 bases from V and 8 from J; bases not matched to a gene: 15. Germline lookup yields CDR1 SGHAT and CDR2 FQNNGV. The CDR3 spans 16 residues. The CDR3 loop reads CASSTGWAGGGGTQYF. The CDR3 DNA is TGTGCCAGCAGCACCGGGTGGGCAGGGGGCGGTGGTACGCAGTATTTT.

The CDR3 here is CASSLESIGQGEKLFF. In nucleotides, the CDR3 is TGCGCCAGCAGCTTGGAAAGTATCGGACAGGGAGAAAAACTGTTTTTT. The V gene is TRBV5-1, the J gene TRBJ1-4, with 8 bases that match TRBD1. CDR3 length equals 16 residues. With V trimmed by 0 bases and J by 8 bases, 9 bases remained unmatched. Germline V lookup: CDR1 SGHRS, CDR2 YFSETQ.

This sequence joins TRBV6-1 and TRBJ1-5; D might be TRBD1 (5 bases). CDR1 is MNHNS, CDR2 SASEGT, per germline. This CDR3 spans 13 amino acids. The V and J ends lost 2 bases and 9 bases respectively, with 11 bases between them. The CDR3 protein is CASSEWGERPQHF. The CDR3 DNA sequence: TGTGCCAGCAGTGAATGGGGGGAAAGGCCCCAGCATTTT.

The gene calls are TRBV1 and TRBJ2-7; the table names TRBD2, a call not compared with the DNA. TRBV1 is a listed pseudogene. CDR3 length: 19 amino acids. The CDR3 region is CTSSQDLSGLRGVCYEQYF. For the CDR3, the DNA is TGCACCAGCAGCCAAGATCTGTCAGGATTGCGGGGGGTCTGCTACGAGCAGTACTTC.

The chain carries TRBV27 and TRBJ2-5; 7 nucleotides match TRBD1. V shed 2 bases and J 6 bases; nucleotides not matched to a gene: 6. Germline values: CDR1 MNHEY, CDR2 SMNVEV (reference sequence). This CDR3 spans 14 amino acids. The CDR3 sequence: CASSLETGTKTQYF. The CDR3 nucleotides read TGTGCCAGCAGTTTAGAGACAGGGACGAAGACCCAGTACTTC.

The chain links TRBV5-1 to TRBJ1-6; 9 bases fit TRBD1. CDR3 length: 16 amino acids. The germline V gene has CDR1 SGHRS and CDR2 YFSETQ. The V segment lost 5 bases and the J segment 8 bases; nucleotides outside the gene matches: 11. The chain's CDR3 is CASRSVDRGYDSPLHF. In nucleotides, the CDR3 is TGCGCCAGCAGATCCGTGGACAGGGGTTATGATTCACCCCTCCACTTT.

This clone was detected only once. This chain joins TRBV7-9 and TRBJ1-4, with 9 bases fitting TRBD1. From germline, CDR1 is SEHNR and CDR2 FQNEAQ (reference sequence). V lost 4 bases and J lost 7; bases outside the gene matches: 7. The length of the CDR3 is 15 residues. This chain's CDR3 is CASSWGQGNIEKLFF. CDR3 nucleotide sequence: TGTGCCAGCAGCTGGGGACAGGGTAATATTGAAAAACTGTTTTTT.

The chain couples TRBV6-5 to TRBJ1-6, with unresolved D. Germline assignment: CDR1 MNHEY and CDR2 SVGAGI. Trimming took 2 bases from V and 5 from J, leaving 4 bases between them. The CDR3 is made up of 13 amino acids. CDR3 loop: CASSYLDNSPLHF. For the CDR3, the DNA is TGTGCCAGCAGTTACCTCGATAATTCACCCCTCCACTTT.

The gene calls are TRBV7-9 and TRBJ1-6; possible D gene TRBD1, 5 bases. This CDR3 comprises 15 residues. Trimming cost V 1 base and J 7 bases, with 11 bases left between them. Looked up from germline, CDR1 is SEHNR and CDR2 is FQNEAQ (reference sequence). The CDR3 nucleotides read TGTGCCAGCAGCTTAGTGTCAGGGCTCAATTCACCCCTCCACTTT. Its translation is CASSLVSGLNSPLHF.

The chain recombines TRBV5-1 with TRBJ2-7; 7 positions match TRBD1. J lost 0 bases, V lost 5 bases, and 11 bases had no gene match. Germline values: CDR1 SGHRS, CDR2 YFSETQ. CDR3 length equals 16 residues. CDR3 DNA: TGCGCCAGCAGTCCAATATCGTGGGACAGCTCCTACGAGCAGTACTTC. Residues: CASSPISWDSSYEQYF. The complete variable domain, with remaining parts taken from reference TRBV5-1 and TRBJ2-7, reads KAGVTQTPRYLIKTRGQQVTLSCSPISGHRSVSWYQQTPGQGLQFLFEYFSETQRNKGNFPGRFSGRQFSNSRSEMNVSTLELGDSALYLCASSPISWDSSYEQYFGPGTRLTVT.

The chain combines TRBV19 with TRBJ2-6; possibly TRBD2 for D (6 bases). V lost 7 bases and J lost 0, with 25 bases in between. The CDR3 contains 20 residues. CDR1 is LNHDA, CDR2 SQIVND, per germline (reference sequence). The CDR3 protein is CASNTRQLRRGDSGANVLTF. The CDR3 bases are TGTGCCAGTAATACCAGACAGCTCCGGAGGGGAGACTCTGGGGCCAACGTCCTGACTTTC.